The clone carrying this TCR beta chain has ten or more counts. The record originates from a study of identical twins. In TCRdb, the 5' RACE reads were re-called with MiXCR into one record per CDR3 protein. This table has about 260,000 distinct CDR3 sequences, approximately 7% appearing once. The sample also formed part of further work on yellow fever vaccine responses in identical twins.

Material: memory (CD45RO+) T cells sorted from blood. The receptor was derived from a woman younger than 35 in good health.

Here the CDR3 DNA reads TGCGCCAGCAGCTTGGGGGGTACGAACACTGAAGCTTTCTTT. This encodes CASSLGGTNTEAFF. The chain uses TRBV5-1 and TRBJ1-1; D uncertain. This CDR3 has 14 amino acids. V was pared by 0 bases and J by 1 base, with 7 bases between. Germline values: CDR1 SGHRS, CDR2 YFSETQ. Filled out from reference TRBV5-1 and TRBJ1-1, the complete variable domain reads KAGVTQTPRYLIKTRGQQVTLSCSPISGHRSVSWYQQTPGQGLQFLFEYFSETQRNKGNFPGRFSGRQFSNSRSEMNVSTLELGDSALYLCASSLGGTNTEAFFGQGTRLTVV.